Here is one TCR beta chain with its context. As handled by the study authors: Amplified reference gene primers provided the basis for estimating nucleated cell counts. The protocol was immunoSEQ multiplex PCR, while the TCRdb copy is restricted to in-frame clones and leaves out a portion. V, J and clone size are taken as reported in that table, and D and trimming were inferred from the DNA itself. The sample contains under 130,000 clones, about 85% of which appear only once. This sample was included in a study of blood T cell repertoires in COVID-19. Background on the study: Sites across the United States, Italy and Spain contributed samples from acute and convalescent COVID-19. Sources were T cells, B-cell-depleted T cells, or PBMCs; the material itself was cDNA or gDNA.

Trimming took 4 bases from V and 6 from J; bases not matched to a gene: 8. Germline CDR1 reads SQVTM; CDR2 reads ANQGSEA. The CDR3 consists of 13 residues. The chain is built from TRBV29-1 and TRBJ2-7; 8 bases align to TRBD1. The source of this sequence is a human donor in a cohort sampled during active COVID-19. Sequencing was performed on peripheral blood. In DNA form, the CDR3 reads TGCAGCGTTGGGACGGGGACAGGCGGCGAGCAGTACTTC. Translation gives CSVGTGTGGEQYF.